The 7 T cell receptor beta chains listed next were all sequenced from one sample in a study of shared clonotypes between healthy human individuals. Assay: immunoSEQ multiplex PCR; the TCRdb copy retains only in-frame clones and omits some. The sample carries 2 million or so clones, 95% recorded once. The sample consisted of naive CD4+ T cells sorted from blood. Described subset: CD45RA+ positively selected. Every receptor here comes from a man between 18 and 29 years old in good health.

The chain recombines TRBV6-4 with TRBJ1-1; D not resolved. The V end lost 3 bases, the J end lost 2 bases, and 7 bases lay between the germline ends. The germline gives CDR1 MRHNA, CDR2 SNTAGT. This CDR3 comprises 13 residues. CDR3 amino acids: CASSDLSNTEAFF. DNA for the CDR3: TGTGCCAGCAGTGATTTAAGTAACACTGAAGCTTTCTTT.

This chain joins TRBV7-9 and TRBJ2-5; the match to TRBD2 covers 8 bases. Per germline, CDR1 SEHNR and CDR2 FQNEAQ (reference sequence). The CDR3 runs to 15 residues. The J segment lost 5 bases and the V segment lost 8 bases, leaving 13 bases of the junction unmatched. The CDR3 spells CASALTGGPRETQYF. Written as DNA, the CDR3 is TGTGCCAGCGCCCTCACGGGAGGGCCGCGTGAGACCCAGTACTTC. Full variable domain (missing parts from reference TRBV7-9 and TRBJ2-5): DTGVSQNPRHKITKRGQNVTFRCDPISEHNRLYWYRQTLGQGPEFLTYFQNEAQLEKSRLLSDRFSAERPKGSFSTLEIQRTEQGDSAMYLCASALTGGPRETQYFGPGTRLLVL.

The chain joins TRBV18 to TRBJ2-5; 8 positions match TRBD1. From germline, CDR1 is KGHSH and CDR2 LQKENI. V lost 3 bases, J lost 1 base, and 4 bases stayed unmatched. The CDR3 spans 15 residues. This chain's CDR3 is CASSPIGTGQETQYF. The CDR3 DNA reads TGTGCCAGCTCACCGATCGGGACAGGCCAAGAGACCCAGTACTTC.

The chain employs TRBV7-2 and TRBJ2-1, with 11 nucleotides matching TRBD2. The V gene's germline CDR1 is SGHTA and CDR2 FQGNSA. The length of the CDR3 is 15 residues. V lost 2 bases, J lost 4 bases, and 1 base stayed unmatched. The CDR3 DNA reads as TGTGCCAGCAGCTTAAGACTAGCGGGATACAATGAGCAGTTCTTC. It codes for CASSLRLAGYNEQFF.

This clone has just one count. The chain recombines TRBV6-6 with TRBJ2-7; TRBD1 is a possible D gene (6 bases). Per the germline V gene, CDR1 is MNHNY and CDR2 is SVGAGI (reference sequence). The CDR3 is 13 residues long. The V and J ends lost 5 bases and 4 bases respectively, with 12 bases between them. CDR3 amino acids: CASSKNRVYEQYF. In DNA, the CDR3 is TGTGCCAGCAGTAAAAACAGGGTTTACGAGCAGTACTTC.

V and J are TRBV10-3 and TRBJ1-5; 12 bases match TRBD1. With 2 bases clipped from V and 7 bases from J, the junction kept 6 bases outside the gene matches. The germline gives CDR1 ENHRY, CDR2 SYGVKD. The CDR3 is made up of 16 amino acids. CDR3 amino acids: CAISEPGQGAGQPQHF. In nucleotides, the CDR3 is TGTGCCATCAGTGAGCCGGGACAGGGGGCAGGGCAGCCCCAGCATTTT.

The chain employs TRBV10-3 and TRBJ2-7; possibly TRBD2 for D (6 bases). Germline V gene lookup returns CDR1 ENHRY and CDR2 SYGVKD. This CDR3 region has 13 residues. With 11 bases removed from V and 0 bases from J, the gap between germline ends came to 14 bases. DNA of the CDR3: TGTGCCGCCCGGGACGGGAGCTCCTACGAGCAGTACTTC. Amino acid sequence: CAARDGSSYEQYF.